The T cell receptor (beta chain) under discussion was sequenced for a study of CD8 T cells in seronegative destructive rheumatoid arthritis (dated by TCRdb to the early 2020s). About the study as a whole: Biological drugs were being received by seven of the eight CND-RA patients at the time of sampling. Researchers compared peripheral CD8+ TCRbeta repertoires from patients with CCP-negative destructive rheumatoid arthritis (CND-RA) against repertoires from newly diagnosed seropositive RA, seronegative RA and healthy controls. Rather than undergoing new sequencing, the seropositive RA, seronegative RA and healthy control comparison cohorts were drawn from an earlier published TCRbeta dataset. Paper-wide results and their limitations: Because no diagnostic samples were available, the TCR repertoire differences may partly reflect poor disease control over the years rather than being present at onset. The study acknowledged the small size of the CND-RA cohort as a limitation. No public clonotype enrichment survived Benjamini-Hochberg correction across the roughly 120,000 clonotypes tested. CND-RA repertoires showed more CMV-reactive and fewer influenza A-reactive CD8+ TCRbeta sequences than controls and other RA subtypes. With age adjusted for, CD8+ TCRbeta repertoires in CND-RA patients appeared less diverse and more clonal than repertoires in other RA subtypes. A distinct set of enriched public clonotypes appeared to be carried by CND-RA patients, and this finding was interpreted by the authors as support for a separate disease subset.

Between the V and J ends, shortened by 6 bases and 4 bases respectively, the junction contains 7 bases. The germline V gene (reference sequence) gives CDR1 as MNHEY and CDR2 as SMNVEV. The CDR3 covers 12 residues, taking in both the cysteine and the phenylalanine. Just CDR3 DNA is preserved here, 36 bases in frame from base 1. Concerning this clone: The target of this receptor is not known. The sample holds no much larger clone one base away, and base qualities are not on file.

Genomic DNA from CD8+ cells was used for TCRbeta sequencing according to the manufacturer's instructions. A genomics technology centre in Finland performed the TCRbeta sequencing with the immunoSEQ assay. For the original study's pipeline: Clonotype tables produced by the immunoSEQ preprocessing pipeline were converted into VDJtools format, and non-productive clonotypes were filtered out. Any sample with fewer than 10,000 reads was excluded, the remaining samples were subsampled to 10,000 reads, and most of the eight CND-RA samples made it through. Shannon-Wiener, Simpson and clonality indices were calculated with the VDJtools CalcDiversityStats function on data subsampled to 10,000 reads. Non-singleton TCRbeta clonotypes were hard-matched, with no mismatches allowed, against VDJdb to infer antigen specificity. CDR3 sequences that differed by one amino acid (Hamming distance 1) were grouped together into clusters with potentially shared antigen targets. Group enrichment of public clonotypes was tested with one-sided Fisher's exact tests after groups were resampled to six samples, with the procedure repeated ten times. This is the immuneACCESS table as TCRdb keeps it, with only in-frame sequences that have V and J called. A part of the clones is gone; compared with another copy, unresolved V genes explain less than half, and the rest is unexplained. From that table come the V and J calls and clone size; the DNA was used to work out D and trimming. The sample profile shows approximately 4,100 clones; approximately 72% of them were found once. Around a third of the sample comes from the top ten.

The CND-RA patients tested negative on the clinical CCP2 antibody test, and joint destruction in these patients kept progressing despite active therapy. Every CND-RA patient had failed conventional anti-rheumatic therapy and showed typical joint destruction in the wrists and ankles. Sampling of CND-RA patients was performed not at diagnosis but after long disease histories, which spanned decades in several cases. Each patient provided about 47 millilitres of EDTA-anticoagulated peripheral blood. Density gradient separation with Ficoll-Paque PLUS was used to isolate peripheral blood mononuclear cells. Using AutoMACS magnetic bead positive selection, CD8+ cells were isolated from either fresh or cryopreserved PBMCs, and flow cytometry was used to check purity. Genomic DNA was extracted with Nucleospin Tissue or Tissue XS kits and quantified on a Qubit 2.0 fluorometer.

This sequence uses TRBV27 and TRBJ2-1; the D gene cannot be named for sure. Sequencing was performed on CD8+ T cells from blood. The TCR was taken from a woman aged 50-75 years with seronegative destructive rheumatoid arthritis. CDR3 sequence: CASRFGYNEQFF. The sequenced DNA: TGTGCCAGCAGATTCGGGTACAATGAGCAGTTCTTC.